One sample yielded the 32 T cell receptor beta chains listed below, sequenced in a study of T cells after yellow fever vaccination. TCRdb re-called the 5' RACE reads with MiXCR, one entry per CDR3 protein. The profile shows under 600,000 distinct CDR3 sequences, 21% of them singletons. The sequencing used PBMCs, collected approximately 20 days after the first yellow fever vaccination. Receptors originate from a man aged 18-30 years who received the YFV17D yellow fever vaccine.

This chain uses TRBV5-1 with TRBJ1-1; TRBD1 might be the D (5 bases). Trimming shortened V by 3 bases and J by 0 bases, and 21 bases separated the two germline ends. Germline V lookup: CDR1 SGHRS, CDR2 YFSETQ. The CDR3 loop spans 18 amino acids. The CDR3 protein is CASSSLTGFADMNTEAFF. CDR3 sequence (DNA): TGCGCCAGCAGCTCACTAACAGGATTTGCAGACATGAACACTGAAGCTTTCTTT.

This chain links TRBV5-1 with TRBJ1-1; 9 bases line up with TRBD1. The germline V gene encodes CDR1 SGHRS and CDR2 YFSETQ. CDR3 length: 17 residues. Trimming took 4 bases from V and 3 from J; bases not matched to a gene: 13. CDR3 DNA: TGCGCCAGCAGCGGAGCGGGACAGGGATTAATAGACACTGAAGCTTTCTTT. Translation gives CASSGAGQGLIDTEAFF.

CDR3 region: CASSTGATLMGEQYV. CDR3 coding DNA: TGTGCCAGCTCAACCGGGGCTACCCTGATGGGGGAGCAGTACGTC. J is TRBJ2-7 and V is TRBV18; the D call may be TRBD1 or TRBD2 (5 bases each). Germline V gene lookup returns CDR1 KGHSH and CDR2 LQKENI. CDR3 size: 15 residues. With 5 bases removed from V and 7 bases from J, the gap between germline ends came to 21 bases.

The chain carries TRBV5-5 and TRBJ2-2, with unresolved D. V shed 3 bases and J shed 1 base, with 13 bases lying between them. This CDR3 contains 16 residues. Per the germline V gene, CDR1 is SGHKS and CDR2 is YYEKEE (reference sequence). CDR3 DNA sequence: TGTGCCAGCAGCTGGGCCGGGTCCTTGAACACCGGGGAGCTGTTTTTT. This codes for CASSWAGSLNTGELFF.

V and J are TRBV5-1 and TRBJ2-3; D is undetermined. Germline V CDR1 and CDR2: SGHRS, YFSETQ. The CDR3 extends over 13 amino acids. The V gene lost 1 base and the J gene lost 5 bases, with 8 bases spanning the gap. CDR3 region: CASSLSRVDTQYF. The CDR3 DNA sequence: TGCGCCAGCAGCTTGAGCCGGGTAGATACGCAGTATTTT. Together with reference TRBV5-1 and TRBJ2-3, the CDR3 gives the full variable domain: KAGVTQTPRYLIKTRGQQVTLSCSPISGHRSVSWYQQTPGQGLQFLFEYFSETQRNKGNFPGRFSGRQFSNSRSEMNVSTLELGDSALYLCASSLSRVDTQYFGPGTRLTVL.

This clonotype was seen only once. In nucleotides, the CDR3 is TGTGCCAGCAACCGGGACCTTGGTAATTCACCCCTCCACTTT. Amino acids: CASNRDLGNSPLHF. This chain uses TRBV13 with TRBJ1-6; D is perhaps TRBD1 (5 bases). CDR3 size: 14 residues. V lost 7 bases and J 6 bases, leaving 13 bases between the germline ends. Germline assignment: CDR1 PRHDT and CDR2 FYEKMQ (reference sequence).

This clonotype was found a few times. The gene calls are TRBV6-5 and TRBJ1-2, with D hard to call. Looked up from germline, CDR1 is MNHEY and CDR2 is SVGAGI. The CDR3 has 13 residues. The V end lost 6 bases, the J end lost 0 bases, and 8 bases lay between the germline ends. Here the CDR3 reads CASRPDTNYGYTF. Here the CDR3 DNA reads TGTGCCAGCAGGCCCGATACTAACTATGGCTACACCTTC.

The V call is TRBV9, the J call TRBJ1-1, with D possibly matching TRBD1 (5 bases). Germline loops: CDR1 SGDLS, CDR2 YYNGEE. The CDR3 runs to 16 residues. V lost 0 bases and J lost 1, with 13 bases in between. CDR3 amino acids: CASSVGVGQTNTEAFF. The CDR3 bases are TGTGCCAGCAGCGTAGGAGTCGGACAAACGAACACTGAAGCTTTCTTT.

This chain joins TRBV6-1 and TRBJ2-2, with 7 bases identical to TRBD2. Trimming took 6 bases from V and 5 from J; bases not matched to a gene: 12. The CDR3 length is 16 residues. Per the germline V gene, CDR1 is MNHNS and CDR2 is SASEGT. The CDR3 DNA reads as TGTGCCAGCAGGCCCTCTGGGAGCGGGGTAACCGGGGAGCTGTTTTTT. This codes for CASRPSGSGVTGELFF.

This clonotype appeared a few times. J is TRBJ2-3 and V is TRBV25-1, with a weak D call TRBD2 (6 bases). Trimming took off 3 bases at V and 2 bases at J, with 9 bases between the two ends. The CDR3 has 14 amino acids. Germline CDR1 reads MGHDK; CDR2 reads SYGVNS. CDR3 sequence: CASSDPGVTDTQYF. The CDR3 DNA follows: TGTGCCAGCAGTGATCCGGGGGTCACAGATACGCAGTATTTT.

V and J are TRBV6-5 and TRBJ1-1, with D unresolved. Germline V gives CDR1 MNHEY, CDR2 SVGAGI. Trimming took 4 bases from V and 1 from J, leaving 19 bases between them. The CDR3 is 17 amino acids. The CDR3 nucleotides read TGTGCCAGCAGTTTACGGGTCCGCCCGCCAGCGAACACTGAAGCTTTCTTT. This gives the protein CASSLRVRPPANTEAFF.

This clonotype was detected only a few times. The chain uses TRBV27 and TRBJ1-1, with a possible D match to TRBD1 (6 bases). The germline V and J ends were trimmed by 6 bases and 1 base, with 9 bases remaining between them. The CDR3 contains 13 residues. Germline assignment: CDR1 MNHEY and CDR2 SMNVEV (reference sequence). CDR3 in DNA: TGTGCCAGCAGGACACAGGGGAACACTGAAGCTTTCTTT. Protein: CASRTQGNTEAFF.

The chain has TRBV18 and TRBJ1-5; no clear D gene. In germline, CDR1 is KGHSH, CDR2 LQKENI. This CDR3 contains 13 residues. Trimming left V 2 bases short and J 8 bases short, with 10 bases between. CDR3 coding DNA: TGTGCCAGCTCACCAACCGACTCCGAGCCCCAGCATTTT. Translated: CASSPTDSEPQHF.

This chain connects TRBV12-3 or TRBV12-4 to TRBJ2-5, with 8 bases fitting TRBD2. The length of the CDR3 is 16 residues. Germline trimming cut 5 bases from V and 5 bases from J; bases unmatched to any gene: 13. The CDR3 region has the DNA TGTGCCAGCAGTCACGGACTAGCAGTCGGTAGGGAGACCCAGTACTTC. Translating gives CASSHGLAVGRETQYF.

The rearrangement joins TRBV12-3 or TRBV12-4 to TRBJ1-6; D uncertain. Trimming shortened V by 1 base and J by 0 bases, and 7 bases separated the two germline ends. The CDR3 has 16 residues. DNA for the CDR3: TGTGCCAGCAGTTTAGACGTAAGCTCCTATAATTCACCCCTCCACTTT. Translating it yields CASSLDVSSYNSPLHF.

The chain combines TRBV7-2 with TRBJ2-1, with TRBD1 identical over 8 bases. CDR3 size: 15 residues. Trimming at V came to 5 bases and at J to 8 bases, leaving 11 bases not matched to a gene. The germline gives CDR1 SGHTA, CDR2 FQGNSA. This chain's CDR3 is CASSPTYRGVYEQFF. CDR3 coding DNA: TGTGCCAGCAGCCCAACCTACAGGGGGGTCTATGAGCAGTTCTTC.

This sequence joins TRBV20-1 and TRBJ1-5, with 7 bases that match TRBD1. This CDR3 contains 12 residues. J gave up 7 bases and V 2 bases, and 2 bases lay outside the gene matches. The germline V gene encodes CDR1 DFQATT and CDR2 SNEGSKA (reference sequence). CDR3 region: CSARPTGQPQHF. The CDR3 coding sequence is TGCAGTGCTAGACCGACAGGGCAGCCCCAGCATTTT.

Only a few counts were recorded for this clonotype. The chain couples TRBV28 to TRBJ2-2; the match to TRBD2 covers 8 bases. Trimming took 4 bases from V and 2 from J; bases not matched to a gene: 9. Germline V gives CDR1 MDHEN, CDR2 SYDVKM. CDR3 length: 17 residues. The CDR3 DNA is TGTGCCAGCAGTTCAACCTTAGCGGGGACAAACACCGGGGAGCTGTTTTTT. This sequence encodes CASSSTLAGTNTGELFF. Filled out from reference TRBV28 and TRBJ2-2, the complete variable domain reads DVKVTQSSRYLVKRTGEKVFLECVQDMDHENMFWYRQDPGLGLRLIYFSYDVKMKEKGDIPEGYSVSREKKERFSLILESASTNQTSMYLCASSSTLAGTNTGELFFGEGSRLTVL.

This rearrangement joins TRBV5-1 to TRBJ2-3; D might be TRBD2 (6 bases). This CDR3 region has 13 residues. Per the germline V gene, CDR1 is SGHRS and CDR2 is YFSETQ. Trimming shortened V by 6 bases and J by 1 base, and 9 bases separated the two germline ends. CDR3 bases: TGCGCCAGCACCGCGGGGCGCACAGATACGCAGTATTTT. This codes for CASTAGRTDTQYF. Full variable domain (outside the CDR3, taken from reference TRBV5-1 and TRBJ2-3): KAGVTQTPRYLIKTRGQQVTLSCSPISGHRSVSWYQQTPGQGLQFLFEYFSETQRNKGNFPGRFSGRQFSNSRSEMNVSTLELGDSALYLCASTAGRTDTQYFGPGTRLTVL.

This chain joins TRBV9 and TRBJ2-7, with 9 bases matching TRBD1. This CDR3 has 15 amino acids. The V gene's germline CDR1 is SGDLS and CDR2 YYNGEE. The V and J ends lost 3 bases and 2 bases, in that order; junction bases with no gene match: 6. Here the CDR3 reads CASSAGGTGTYEQYF. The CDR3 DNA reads TGTGCCAGCAGCGCCGGAGGGACAGGGACCTACGAGCAGTACTTC.

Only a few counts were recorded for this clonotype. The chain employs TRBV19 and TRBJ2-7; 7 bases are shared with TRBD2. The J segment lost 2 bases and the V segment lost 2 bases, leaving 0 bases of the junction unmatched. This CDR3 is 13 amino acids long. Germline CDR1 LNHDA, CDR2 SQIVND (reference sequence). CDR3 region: CASSISGTYEQYF. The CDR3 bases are TGTGCCAGTAGTATAAGCGGGACCTACGAGCAGTACTTC. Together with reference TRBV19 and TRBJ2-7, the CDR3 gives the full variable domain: DGGITQSPKYLFRKEGQNVTLSCEQNLNHDAMYWYRQDPGQGLRLIYYSQIVNDFQKGDIAEGYSVSREKKESFPLTVTSAQKNPTAFYLCASSISGTYEQYFGPGTRLTVT.

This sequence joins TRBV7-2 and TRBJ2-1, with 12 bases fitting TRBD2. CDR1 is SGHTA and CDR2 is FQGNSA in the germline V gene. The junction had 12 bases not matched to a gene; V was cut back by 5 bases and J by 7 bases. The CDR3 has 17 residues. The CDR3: CASSAGTLAGGWNEQFF. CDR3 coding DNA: TGTGCCAGCAGCGCTGGAACCCTAGCGGGGGGGTGGAATGAGCAGTTCTTC.

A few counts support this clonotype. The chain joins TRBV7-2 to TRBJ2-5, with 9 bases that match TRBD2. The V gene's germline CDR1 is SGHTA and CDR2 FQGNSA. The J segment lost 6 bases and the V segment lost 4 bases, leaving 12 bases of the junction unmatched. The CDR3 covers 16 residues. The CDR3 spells CASSSLGAGGPQTQYF. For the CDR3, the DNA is TGTGCCAGCAGCTCCCTGGGAGCGGGGGGACCCCAGACCCAGTACTTC.

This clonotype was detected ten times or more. The CDR3 sequence: CASSDSSGAYNEQFF. CDR3 in DNA: TGTGCCAGCAGTGACTCTAGCGGGGCCTACAATGAGCAGTTCTTC. The gene calls are TRBV6-4 and TRBJ2-1; TRBD2 matches at 8 bases. Germline loops: CDR1 MRHNA, CDR2 SNTAGT. V gave up 0 bases and J gave up 2 bases; unmatched junction bases: 0. The CDR3 is 15 residues long.

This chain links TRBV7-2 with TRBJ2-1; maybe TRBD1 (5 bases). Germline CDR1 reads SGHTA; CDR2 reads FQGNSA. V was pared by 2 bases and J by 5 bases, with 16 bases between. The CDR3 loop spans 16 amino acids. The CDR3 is CASSLFGLGQDNEQFF. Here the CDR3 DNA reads TGTGCCAGCAGCTTATTTGGTCTGGGGCAGGACAATGAGCAGTTCTTC.

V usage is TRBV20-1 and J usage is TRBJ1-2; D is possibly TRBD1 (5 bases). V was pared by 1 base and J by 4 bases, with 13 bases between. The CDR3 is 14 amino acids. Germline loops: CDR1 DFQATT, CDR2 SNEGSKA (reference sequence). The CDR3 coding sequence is TGCAGTGCTAGAGCGGTCAGGGCGGCCTATGGCTACACCTTC. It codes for CSARAVRAAYGYTF.

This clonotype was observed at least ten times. In nucleotides, the CDR3 is TGTGCCAGCAGTTACTCTGGCGTTCGGTACAATGAGCAGTTCTTC. This gives the protein CASSYSGVRYNEQFF. This chain connects TRBV6-2 or TRBV6-3 to TRBJ2-1; D is unresolved. Germline values: CDR1 MNHEY, CDR2 SVGEGT. V shed 0 bases and J shed 4 bases, with 10 bases lying between them. This CDR3 is 15 amino acids long.

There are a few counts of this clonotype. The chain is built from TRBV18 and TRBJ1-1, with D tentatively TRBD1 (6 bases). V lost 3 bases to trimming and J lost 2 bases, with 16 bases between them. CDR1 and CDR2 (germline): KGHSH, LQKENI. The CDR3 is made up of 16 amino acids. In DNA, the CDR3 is TGTGCCAGCTCACCCCTTCCTAGGGGGGCTAACACTGAAGCTTTCTTT. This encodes CASSPLPRGANTEAFF.

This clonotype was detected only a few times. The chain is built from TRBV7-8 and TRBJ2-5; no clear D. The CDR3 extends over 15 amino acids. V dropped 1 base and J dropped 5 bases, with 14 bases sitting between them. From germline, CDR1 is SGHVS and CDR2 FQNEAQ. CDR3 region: CASSLGIGIGETQYF. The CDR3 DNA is TGTGCCAGCAGCTTAGGGATAGGGATAGGCGAGACCCAGTACTTC.

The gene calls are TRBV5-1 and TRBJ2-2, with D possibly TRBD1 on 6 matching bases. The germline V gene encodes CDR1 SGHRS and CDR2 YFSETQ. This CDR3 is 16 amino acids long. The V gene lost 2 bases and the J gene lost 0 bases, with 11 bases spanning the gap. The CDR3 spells CASSFRQVPNTGELFF. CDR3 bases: TGCGCCAGCAGCTTCCGACAGGTACCGAACACCGGGGAGCTGTTTTTT.

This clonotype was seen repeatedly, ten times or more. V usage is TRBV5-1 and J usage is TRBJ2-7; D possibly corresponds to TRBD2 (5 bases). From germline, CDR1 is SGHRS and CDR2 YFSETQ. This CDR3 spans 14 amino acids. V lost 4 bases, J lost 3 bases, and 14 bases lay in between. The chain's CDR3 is CASSARAGDYEQYV. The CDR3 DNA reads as TGCGCCAGCAGCGCCAGAGCCGGGGACTACGAGCAGTACGTC.

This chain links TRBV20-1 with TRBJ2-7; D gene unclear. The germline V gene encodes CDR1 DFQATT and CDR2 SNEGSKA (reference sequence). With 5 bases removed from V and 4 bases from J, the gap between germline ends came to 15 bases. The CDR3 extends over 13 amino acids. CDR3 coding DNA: TGCAGTGCTCCCGGGCCCCTCGGGTACGAGCAGTACTTC. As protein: CSAPGPLGYEQYF.